This entry features one T cell receptor (beta chain) sequence. The CDR3 is 15 amino acids. Germline V CDR1 and CDR2: KGHSH, LQKENI. V was shortened by 0 bases and J by 7 bases, with 10 bases between the two germline ends. As originally analysed: Estimated nucleated cell counts came from reference gene primer amplification. Repertoires were generated with immunoSEQ multiplex PCR, while TCRdb's copy carries only in-frame clones and drops some. The DNA gave D and trimming, while V, J and clone size come from that table. Seen here are just over 75,000 clones, approximately 84% observed once, and the top ten hold just under 6%. This sample is drawn from a study of blood T cell repertoires in COVID-19. Study information: The samples span acute and convalescent COVID-19 from the United States, Italy and Spain. Sources were T cells, B-cell-depleted T cells, or PBMCs; the material itself was cDNA or gDNA.

Sequencing was performed on peripheral blood. This clonotype was sampled from a man aged 60 to 75 with active or convalescent COVID-19. This chain uses TRBV18 with TRBJ1-6, with D unclear. The CDR3 nucleotides are TGTGCCAGCTCACCACCCGGCAGAGGAAATTCACCCCTCCACTTT. Its translation: CASSPPGRGNSPLHF. The full variable domain, in which reference TRBV18 and TRBJ1-6 provide the parts outside the CDR3, is NAGVMQNPRHLVRRRGQEARLRCSPMKGHSHVYWYRQLPEEGLKFMVYLQKENIIDESGMPKERFSAEFPKEGPSILRIQQVVRGDSAAYFCASSPPGRGNSPLHFGNGTRLTVT.